This TCR beta chain was captured in a study of identical twins. TCRdb independently ran MiXCR on the 5' RACE reads; one entry per CDR3 protein. The sample has about 530,000 distinct CDR3 sequences, under 25% seen once. Germline assignment: CDR1 SGHRS and CDR2 YFSETQ. V trimming: 4 bases; J trimming: 3 bases; junction bases outside the gene matches: 8. There are 17 residues in the CDR3. Overall study results and limits: Diverse VJ usage suggested most zero-insertion clonotypes were not invariant T cells. Twin pairs had excess sharing that was weaker in beta out-of-frame sequences.

The sample holds a few counts of this clonotype. Its antigen is not known. The same data also went into a second study, on yellow fever vaccine responses in identical twins.

The origin of this receptor is a woman aged 18 to 35 in good health. Sample: CD4+ T cells sorted from blood. The chain is built from TRBV5-1 and TRBJ2-1, with TRBD2 matching 12 bases. CDR3 DNA sequence: TGCGCCAGCAGCCTAACTAGCGGGGGGCCCATCTACAATGAGCAGTTCTTC. Translating it yields CASSLTSGGPIYNEQFF.